This TCR beta chain was profiled in a study of early T cells in non-severe SARS-CoV-2 infection. On the study more broadly: Sequencing input comprised bulk RNA from unsorted whole blood; chain pairing was not available.

General study results and limits: The VDJdb matching leaned toward anti-spike CD8 responses and overlooked private and CD4 specificities.

There are 16 residues in the CDR3. The germline V gene encodes CDR1 SGHKS and CDR2 YYEKEE (reference sequence). V lost 0 bases and J lost 2, with 12 bases in between. The library protocol tagged individual cDNA molecules with unique molecular identifiers. TCRdb called the 5' RACE reads again in MiXCR, with one record for every CDR3 protein. The sample includes 30,000 to 40,000 distinct CDR3 sequences, 5% of them seen just once. This clonotype has only a few counts. The antigen remains unidentified. The chain recombines TRBV5-5 with TRBJ1-3; unclear D gene. Sequencing was carried out using whole blood. The sequence was obtained from an adult who was a healthcare worker with PCR-confirmed SARS-CoV-2 infection or an uninfected control (not recorded which). For the CDR3, the DNA is TGTGCCAGCAGCTTGGATTGGGAGAGGGCTGGAAACACCATATATTTT. Its translation is CASSLDWERAGNTIYF. The full variable domain, with the rest looked up from reference TRBV5-5 and TRBJ1-3, is DAGVTQSPTHLIKTRGQQVTLRCSPISGHKSVSWYQQVLGQGPQFIFQYYEKEERGRGNFPDRFSARQFPNYSSELNVNALLLGDSALYLCASSLDWERAGNTIYFGEGSWLTVV.